This T cell receptor (beta chain) stems from a study of OX40 agonist ivuxolimab in advanced cancers. The table came from immunoSEQ multiplex PCR; TCRdb's copy has only in-frame clones and leaves some out. The table shows under 40,000 clones, with roughly 84% occurring only once. The CDR3 loop spans 17 amino acids. Germline lookup yields CDR1 LNHDA and CDR2 SQIVND (reference sequence). V lost 3 bases to trimming and J lost 8 bases; unmatched junction nucleotides: 17. This clone appeared a few times. The V call is TRBV19, the J call TRBJ1-2, with 8 positions matching TRBD1. The material sequenced was CD4+ or CD8+ T cells sorted from blood, taken in a trial of the OX40 agonist ivuxolimab. The clonotype was recovered from an adult with an advanced solid tumor such as melanoma, head and neck, liver or kidney cancer. CDR3 loop: CASSIRSLRDRGSGYTF. The CDR3 region has the DNA TGTGCCAGTAGTATCCGGTCGCTCCGAGACAGGGGTTCCGGCTACACCTTC.